These T cell receptor beta chains were read from a single sample in a study of cytomegalovirus exposure and HLA in healthy donors. This table comes from immunoSEQ multiplex PCR, and its TCRdb copy is limited to in-frame clones, with some not included. The profile covers 200,000 to 250,000 clones, with over 80% appearing a single time and more than 8.5% taken by the ten largest. Sample: PBMCs. The origin of the receptors is a woman aged 45-60 years in good health and CMV-seropositive. CDR3s include the opening cysteine and the closing phenylalanine or tryptophan. A D gene is named only where the DNA matches it firmly. A clone size is listed for some rows: how often the clone was seen (once, few, many), or a class if it is expanded.

TRBV28	TRBJ1-1	.	.	CASTDMNTEAFF	TGTGCCAGCACCGACATGAACACTGAAGCTTTCTTT
TRBV6-5	TRBJ1-1	few	.	CASRDMGRGNTEAFF	TGTGCCAGCAGGGACATGGGGAGGGGGAACACTGAAGCTTTCTTT
TRBV29-1	TRBJ2-7	.	.	CSVDLRKEGTYEQYF	TGCAGCGTTGACCTCCGCAAAGAGGGTACCTACGAGCAGTACTTC
TRBV7-6	TRBJ2-1	once	.	CASSEESWSSYNEQFF	TGTGCCAGCAGCGAAGAGAGCTGGAGCTCCTACAATGAGCAGTTCTTC
TRBV5-6	TRBJ1-2	.	.	CASSSWGVRRSYGYTF	TGTGCCAGCAGCTCTTGGGGGGTTAGGAGGTCCTATGGCTACACCTTC
TRBV7-2	TRBJ2-7	.	.	CASSGLLSSYEQYF	TGTGCCAGCAGCGGACTCTTGAGCTCCTACGAGCAGTACTTC
TRBV5-1	TRBJ2-7	once	.	CASSTPRGYGEQYF	TGCGCCAGCAGCACGCCCCGGGGATACGGGGAGCAGTACTTC
TRBV6-6	TRBJ2-7	.	.	CASSYSEYEQYF	TGTGCCAGCAGTTACTCGGAGTACGAGCAGTACTTC
TRBV7-8	TRBJ2-7	.	TRBD2	CASSLSGGLQYF	TGTGCCAGCAGCTTAAGCGGGGGGCTGCAGTACTTC
TRBV7-2	TRBJ1-2	.	TRBD1	CASRRTGANYGYTF	TGTGCCAGCAGAAGGACAGGAGCTAACTATGGCTACACCTTC
TRBV2	TRBJ2-2	.	.	CASSGDRQALPGELFF	TGTGCCAGCAGTGGTGATAGACAGGCACTCCCCGGGGAGCTGTTTTTT
TRBV4-3	TRBJ2-3	once	TRBD2	CASSQDETSGVKDTQYF	TGCGCCAGCAGCCAAGATGAGACTAGCGGGGTTAAAGATACGCAGTATTTT
TRBV18	TRBJ2-7	.	TRBD1	CASSPPGTGGREQYF	TGTGCCAGCTCACCACCCGGGACAGGGGGCCGCGAGCAGTACTTC
TRBV27	TRBJ2-7	.	TRBD1	CASSPYRGPYEQYF	TGTGCCAGCAGTCCATACAGGGGCCCCTACGAGCAGTACTTC
TRBV7-9	TRBJ2-1	.	.	CASSAVQGGGNEQFF	TGTGCCAGCAGCGCCGTGCAGGGGGGTGGCAATGAGCAGTTCTTC
TRBV5-1	TRBJ1-1	.	.	CASSLDRPPFDEAFF	TGCGCCAGCAGCCTAGACAGACCACCCTTTGATGAAGCTTTCTTT
TRBV21-1	TRBJ1-1	.	.	CASSKSQSRGNTEAFF	TGTGCCAGCAGCAAATCCCAAAGCCGGGGGAACACTGAAGCTTTCTTT
TRBV7-2	TRBJ2-5	.	.	CASSRNVETQYF	TGTGCCAGCAGCCGTAATGTCGAGACCCAGTACTTC
TRBV5-6	TRBJ2-7	.	.	CASSFGRGVNEQYF	TGTGCCAGCAGCTTCGGCAGGGGTGTGAACGAGCAGTACTTC
TRBV13	TRBJ1-3	.	.	CASSPEQVPGNTIYF	TGTGCCAGCAGCCCAGAACAGGTTCCCGGAAACACCATATATTTT
TRBV5-1	TRBJ2-7	.	TRBD2	CASSLALAGAYEQYF	TGCGCCAGCAGCTTGGCTCTAGCGGGGGCCTACGAGCAGTACTTC
TRBV6-4	TRBJ1-5	.	.	CASSDRQEAPYSNQPQHF	TGTGCCAGCAGTGACAGACAGGAGGCGCCCTATAGCAATCAGCCCCAGCATTTT
TRBV27	TRBJ1-4	.	TRBD1	CASCLSRDRGNEKLFF	TGTGCCAGCTGCCTCTCCCGAGACAGGGGTAATGAAAAACTGTTTTTT
TRBV5-1	TRBJ2-7	.	TRBD1	CASRGQGVDEQYF	TGCGCCAGCAGGGGACAGGGAGTCGACGAGCAGTACTTC
TRBV30	TRBJ1-2	.	.	CAWISGAGDYGYTF	TGTGCCTGGATATCAGGGGCGGGGGACTATGGCTACACCTTC
TRBV5-1	TRBJ1-3	.	.	CASSLWERSSGNTIYF	TGCGCCAGCAGCTTGTGGGAGCGGTCCTCTGGAAACACCATATATTTT
TRBV21-1	TRBJ1-5	.	.	CASSKAVGRGQSNQPQHF	TGTGCCAGCAGCAAAGCGGTGGGCAGGGGGCAATCCAATCAGCCCCAGCATTTT
TRBV18	TRBJ1-2	.	.	CASSPPTHNYGYTF	TGTGCCAGCTCTCCCCCGACACACAACTATGGCTACACCTTC
TRBV5-1	TRBJ1-3	.	.	CASSLVGALGNTIYF	TGCGCCAGCAGCTTGGTAGGGGCCCTGGGAAACACCATATATTTT
TRBV7-2	TRBJ2-1	once	.	CASSWAGRPSSYNEQFF	TGTGCCAGCAGCTGGGCAGGGCGCCCGAGCTCCTACAATGAGCAGTTCTTC
TRBV9	TRBJ2-7	.	.	CASSVDHGGVEQYF	TGTGCCAGCAGCGTAGATCATGGCGGGGTCGAACAGTACTTC
TRBV7-9	TRBJ2-5	.	TRBD2	CASGSLSGGRETQYF	TGTGCCAGCGGATCCTTGAGCGGGGGGAGGGAGACCCAGTACTTC
TRBV6-5	TRBJ2-2	.	TRBD1	CASSRDRASTGELFF	TGTGCCAGCAGTCGGGACAGGGCGAGCACCGGGGAGCTGTTTTTT
TRBV19	TRBJ1-1	.	.	CASTMLGAKTEAFF	TGTGCCAGTACTATGCTAGGGGCAAAGACTGAAGCTTTCTTT
TRBV9	TRBJ2-2	.	TRBD1	CASSVVGTGAAGELFF	TGTGCCAGCAGCGTAGTGGGGACAGGGGCCGCCGGGGAGCTGTTTTTT
TRBV4-2	TRBJ2-5	few	TRBD1	CASSPPTGVETQYF	TGTGCCAGCAGCCCTCCTACAGGGGTGGAGACCCAGTACTTC
TRBV5-1	TRBJ2-7	.	TRBD2	CASSLGAGGSYEQYF	TGCGCCAGCAGCCTGGGGGCGGGGGGCTCCTACGAGCAGTACTTC
TRBV7-7	TRBJ2-1	.	.	CASSLAPGIEQFF	TGTGCCAGCAGCTTAGCGCCCGGGATCGAGCAGTTCTTC
TRBV29-1	TRBJ1-4	.	TRBD1	CSVNKGTANEKLFF	TGCAGCGTTAACAAGGGGACAGCTAATGAAAAACTGTTTTTT
TRBV6-6	TRBJ2-2	.	TRBD2	CASRRLAGDNTGELFF	TGTGCCAGCAGGCGACTAGCGGGGGACAACACCGGGGAGCTGTTTTTT
TRBV11-2	TRBJ2-1	.	.	CASSFLLFSYNEQFF	TGTGCCAGCAGCTTCCTCCTCTTCTCCTACAATGAGCAGTTCTTC
TRBV18	TRBJ1-2	.	TRBD1	CASSLIDRALTNYGYTF	TGTGCCAGCTCACTCATCGACAGGGCACTTACTAACTATGGCTACACCTTC
TRBV7-3	TRBJ2-7	.	TRBD2	CASSLGGGTSYEQYF	TGTGCCAGCAGCTTAGGGGGGGGGACCTCCTACGAGCAGTACTTC
TRBV28	TRBJ2-7	.	.	CASSLRQEVRYEQYF	TGTGCCAGCAGTTTAAGACAGGAGGTTAGGTACGAGCAGTACTTC
TRBV7-9	TRBJ2-7	.	TRBD1	CASSPGPGTAGGYEQYF	TGTGCCAGCAGCCCGGGCCCCGGGACCGCAGGGGGCTACGAGCAGTACTTC